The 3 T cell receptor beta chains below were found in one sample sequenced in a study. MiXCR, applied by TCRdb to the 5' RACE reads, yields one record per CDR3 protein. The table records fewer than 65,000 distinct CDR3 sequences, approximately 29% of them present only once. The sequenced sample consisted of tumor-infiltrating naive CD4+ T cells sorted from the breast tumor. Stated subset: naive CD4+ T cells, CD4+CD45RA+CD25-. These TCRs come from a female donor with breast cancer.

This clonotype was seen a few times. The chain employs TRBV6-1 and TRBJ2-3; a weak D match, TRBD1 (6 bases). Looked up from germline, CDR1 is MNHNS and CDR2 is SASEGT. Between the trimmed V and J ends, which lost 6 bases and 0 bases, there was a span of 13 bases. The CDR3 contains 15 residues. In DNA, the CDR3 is TGTGCCAGCAGAGAACAGGGTCGAAGCACAGATACGCAGTATTTT. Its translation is CASREQGRSTDTQYF.

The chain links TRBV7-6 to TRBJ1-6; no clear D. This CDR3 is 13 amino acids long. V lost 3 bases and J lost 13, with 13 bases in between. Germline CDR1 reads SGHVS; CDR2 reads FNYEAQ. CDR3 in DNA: TGTGCCAGCAGCTTGAATCTAGGGAGGCCCCTCCACTTT. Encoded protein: CASSLNLGRPLHF. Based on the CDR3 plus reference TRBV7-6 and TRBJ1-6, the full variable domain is GAGVSQSPRYKVTKRGQDVALRCDPISGHVSLYWYRQALGQGPEFLTYFNYEAQQDKSGLPNDRFSAERPEGSISTLTIQRTEQRDSAMYRCASSLNLGRPLHFGNGTRLTVT.

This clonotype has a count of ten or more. CDR3 sequence (DNA): TGCGCCAGCAGCTGGGGAAGGACTGGGGCCAACGTCCTGACTTTC. This gives the protein CASSWGRTGANVLTF. The chain joins TRBV5-1 to TRBJ2-6; D unresolved. The germline V and J ends were trimmed by 3 bases and 2 bases, with 9 bases remaining between them. The CDR3 length is 15 residues. Germline V gene data show CDR1 as SGHRS and CDR2 as YFSETQ.